This T cell receptor (beta chain) was profiled in a study of T-cell reconstitution after alpha-beta-depleted transplantation in children (TCRdb year 2016). Regarding the research as a whole: Using TCR repertoire profiling, the study followed T-cell immune reconstitution in a quantitative way in children after TCRalphabeta/CD19-depleted allogeneic hematopoietic cell transplantation.

This sample's treatment or condition label indicates: allogeneic hematopoietic cell transplantation with graft depleted of TCRalphabeta T cells and CD19 B cells. The children who served as transplant recipients had been given grafts of TCRalphabeta/CD19-depleted allogeneic hematopoietic cells. V is cut by 0 bases and J by 2 bases, and the space between the germline ends is 11 bases. The CDR3 numbers 15 residues from cysteine through phenylalanine. The entry retains the CDR3 DNA only, 45 bases that are in frame from base 1. Looking up the germline V gene yields CDR1 LGHNA and CDR2 YNFKEQ. The library was built by means of PCR. The sample was run on an Illumina HiSeq 2500. TCR libraries were prepared with molecular barcoding, using unique molecular identifiers to normalize TCRbeta repertoire quantification. TCRdb took the public reads, trimmed them with fastp at Q25, ran MiXCR for clone calling and kept in-frame beta chains. Entries are consolidated by CDR3 protein sequence, retaining the most common genes and DNA. For this sample there are 780,000 or so distinct CDR3 sequences; under 20% appear just once. Roughly 5% of the sample rests with the top ten.

The full study reports these points: About two months after transplant, the apparently early recovery of alphabetaT-cell counts reportedly depended on just several hundred clones that had expanded rapidly and came from non-depleted graft cells. Over subsequent months, a decline in hyperexpanded clone frequencies was noted, and after one year, T-cell counts and TCRbeta diversity were mostly ascribed to newly produced T cells. In some patients, high TCRbeta diversity at day 60 was attributed to recipient T cells and intrathymic progenitors that had survived conditioning.

About this clonotype: There is no known antigen for this receptor. Base qualities were left out, and no much larger clone turns up one base away.

The TCR sequence derives from a male patient between 10 and 17 years old who had a stem cell transplant for acute lymphoblastic leukemia, so the T cells may come from the graft donor. This sample comprised PBMCs, mostly from graft donor cells, obtained 360 days after TCRalphabeta/CD19-depleted stem cell transplant. The chain is made from TRBV4-2 and TRBJ2-7; the D gene assignment is ambiguous. The DNA is as follows: TGTGCCAGCAGCCAAGATTCGGCTAGGACCTACGAGCAGTACTTC. Its product reads: CASSQDSARTYEQYF.